Ten or more counts support the clone carrying this T cell receptor beta chain. What it binds is not known. This sample stems from a study of T cell repertoires in cytomegalovirus infection. The CDR3 covers 13 residues. V was cut by 5 bases and J by 4 bases, with 8 bases left in between. The germline CDR1 and CDR2 sequences are SGHTA and FQGNSA. Regarding the study as a whole: CMV-specific HLA-C-restricted TCR beta clonotypes dominated the ex vivo response.

Each CDR3 protein is one row after TCRdb ran MiXCR on the reads. Of about 400,000 distinct CDR3 sequences in the sample, 15% to 20% were seen once. The rearrangement joins TRBV7-2 to TRBJ1-4; no reliable D call. The clonotype originates from a human donor in good health (CMV status not recorded). Some clones in this sample may be carry-over from other donors' samples. Sequenced: PBMCs. The CDR3 loop is CASSQSSNEKLFF. The CDR3 DNA is TGTGCCAGCAGCCAGAGCAGTAATGAAAAACTGTTTTTT.